These 11 T cell receptor beta chains were sequenced from one sample in a study of blood T cell repertoires in COVID-19. Using immunoSEQ multiplex PCR, the repertoire was profiled, and TCRdb retains in-frame clones only, with some absent. This repertoire shows roughly 400,000 clones, around 92% found once; its top ten account for less than 2%. The sequencing input was PBMCs or T cells enriched from blood (not recorded which). The receptors shown here come from a woman between 25 and 40 years old who had recovered from COVID-19.

This clone was detected only once. The chain carries TRBV5-1 and TRBJ1-2; D is uncertain. This CDR3 is built from 12 residues. V lost 3 bases to trimming and J lost 4 bases, with 7 bases between them. Germline V gene sequence: CDR1 SGHRS, CDR2 YFSETQ. The CDR3 DNA sequence: TGCGCCAGCAGCTCTCGGGGCTATGGCTACACCTTC. It is translated as CASSSRGYGYTF.

A remark on this clone: The same CDR3 arises from other DNA sequences in this sample as well. V usage is TRBV9 and J usage is TRBJ1-1, with 9 bases lining up with TRBD1. This CDR3 has 13 residues. V dropped 5 bases and J dropped 4; count of bases not matched to a gene: 3. CDR1 is SGDLS and CDR2 is YYNGEE in the germline V gene. The CDR3 reads CASSEGQGTEAFF. The CDR3 DNA follows: TGTGCCAGCAGTGAGGGACAGGGCACTGAAGCTTTCTTT.

The CDR3 nucleotides are TGCGCCAGCAGCTCCGGGGGAACCTACGAGCAGTACTTC. Translating gives CASSSGGTYEQYF. The J gene is TRBJ2-7, the V gene TRBV5-1; TRBD2 might be the D (6 bases). Germline V gene lookup returns CDR1 SGHRS and CDR2 YFSETQ. The length of the CDR3 is 13 residues. V lost 3 bases to trimming and J lost 2 bases, with 9 bases between them.

The chain links TRBV4-3 to TRBJ1-1, with 7 bases matching TRBD1. The V and J ends lost 1 base and 4 bases, in that order; junction bases with no gene match: 9. Germline assignment: CDR1 LGHNA and CDR2 YSLEER. The CDR3 length is 16 residues. The CDR3: CASSQAPWGQFTEAFF. The CDR3 nucleotides are TGCGCCAGCAGCCAAGCACCCTGGGGACAGTTCACTGAAGCTTTCTTT.

This clone was counted between two and nine times. The chain uses TRBV3-1 (or the pseudogene TRBV3-2) and TRBJ2-5; D is undetermined. Trimming pared 0 bases from V and 4 bases from J, leaving 12 bases between. The CDR3 spans 15 residues. Germline loops: CDR1 LGHDT, CDR2 YNNKEL (reference sequence). The CDR3 DNA follows: TGTGCCAGCAGCCAAGATGTGACTCCGGGAGAGACCCAGTACTTC. This translates into CASSQDVTPGETQYF.

This rearrangement joins TRBV2 to TRBJ1-4; possible D gene TRBD1, 5 bases. Trimming took 1 base from V and 2 from J, leaving 8 bases between them. Germline CDR1 is SNHLY and CDR2 is FYNNEI. The CDR3 length is 15 residues. CDR3 bases: TGTGCCAGCAGTGAAGTGGGGGGGACTAATGAAAAACTGTTTTTT. Protein product: CASSEVGGTNEKLFF.

The chain employs TRBV5-8 and TRBJ1-4; 11 bases map to TRBD1. V was clipped by 3 bases and J by 2 bases; unmatched bases: 6. Germline loops: CDR1 SGHTS, CDR2 YDEGEE. The CDR3 extends over 17 amino acids. As DNA, the CDR3 is TGTGCCAGCAGCTCCCGGACAGGGGGCGGTACTAATGAAAAACTGTTTTTT. Its translation is CASSSRTGGGTNEKLFF. Supplemented by reference TRBV5-8 and TRBJ1-4, the full variable domain reads EAGVTQSPTHLIKTRGQQATLRCSPISGHTSVYWYQQALGLGLQFLLWYDEGEERNRGNFPPRFSGRQFPNYSSELNVNALELEDSALYLCASSSRTGGGTNEKLFFGSGTQLSVL.

V is TRBV4-2 and J is TRBJ2-3, with D tentatively TRBD2 (5 bases). CDR3 length: 15 amino acids. Between the trimmed V and J ends, which lost 0 bases and 4 bases, there was a span of 11 bases. CDR1 is LGHNA and CDR2 is YNFKEQ in the germline V gene. The CDR3 sequence: CASSQETTRADTQYF. CDR3 bases: TGTGCCAGCAGCCAAGAGACTACGAGGGCAGATACGCAGTATTTT.

The chain is built from TRBV11-2 and TRBJ1-2; maybe TRBD1 (6 bases). Germline loops: CDR1 SGHAT, CDR2 FQNNGV. V lost 1 base and J lost 3, with 9 bases in between. The length of the CDR3 is 14 residues. DNA for the CDR3: TGTGCCAGCAGCTTAGTAGGGGGGGACTATGGCTACACCTTC. Its protein is CASSLVGGDYGYTF.

This clone was recorded once. This chain uses TRBV27 with TRBJ1-2, with a weak D call TRBD1 (5 bases). This CDR3 is built from 13 residues. Trimming removed 4 bases from V and 11 bases from J, with 17 bases in between. From germline, CDR1 is MNHEY and CDR2 SMNVEV (reference sequence). In DNA form, the CDR3 reads TGTGCCAGCAGTTCCTCCACACGGGGGGTATACACCTTC. It specifies CASSSSTRGVYTF.

The rearrangement links TRBV27 to TRBJ1-6, with 7 bases aligning to TRBD1. The trim removed 3 bases at V and 10 bases at J, leaving 12 bases unmatched. Germline CDR1 is MNHEY and CDR2 is SMNVEV (reference sequence). This CDR3 region has 16 residues. CDR3 sequence: CASSLGRQGERSPLHF. The DNA of the CDR3 is TGTGCCAGCAGTTTGGGGAGACAGGGCGAAAGGTCACCCCTCCACTTT.